This TCR beta chain was observed in a study of CD8+ T cells in alopecia areata. Whole-study findings and limits: In scalp and blood during tofacitinib, many expanded lesional clones persisted. Just one nonresponder means the tie between baseline CD8+ expansion and response stays uncertain. Significant decreases in scalp clonality and expanded CD8+ clones followed tofacitinib treatment.

This clone was observed a few times. Its antigen is not identified. The CDR3 is 15 residues long. From germline, CDR1 is LGHNT and CDR2 FRNRAP. V shed 6 bases and J shed 0 bases, with 12 bases lying between them. Treatment specified: oral pan-JAK inhibitor, 5-10 mg twice daily. RNA extraction was followed by reverse transcription into cDNA, which acted as the sequencing template. TCRdb's table, derived via immunoSEQ multiplex PCR, lists solely in-frame clones and lacks some. The sample holds 200,000 or so clones, about two fifths seen once. The sample here was CD4+ T cells sorted from blood, taken around week 34, from a patient treated with tofacitinib. The receptor was isolated from a human donor with alopecia areata. The J gene is TRBJ1-3, the V gene TRBV12-5; D gene uncertain. The CDR3 nucleotides read TGTGCTAGTGGATCCAGCCTGTTCTCTGGAAACACCATATATTTT. Protein sequence: CASGSSLFSGNTIYF.